This T cell receptor beta chain was sequenced during a study of blood T cell repertoires in COVID-19. In its sample, this clone was seen once. Study processing details: Reference gene primer amplification gave estimated nucleated cell counts. Repertoires were generated with immunoSEQ multiplex PCR, while TCRdb's copy carries only in-frame clones and drops some. The V and J calls and clone size come from that table; D and trimming were worked out from the DNA. This sample carries 250,000 to 350,000 clones, roughly nine tenths of them seen once, and the ten largest clones take roughly 2.9%. The CDR3 totals 14 residues. V lost 6 bases and J lost 4; bases outside the gene matches: 4. Germline CDR1 and CDR2: SGHAT and FQNNGV.

This receptor was taken from a woman in her 30s with COVID-19, enrolled during active disease. Sequencing was performed on peripheral blood. The V gene is TRBV11-2, the J gene TRBJ2-7; 12 bases line up with TRBD2. CDR3 DNA: TGTGCCAGCAGTCCAACTAGCGGGAGGTACGAGCAGTACTTC. Its protein product is CASSPTSGRYEQYF.